This paragraph covers one T cell receptor beta chain sequence. The record originates from a study of blood T cell repertoires in COVID-19. In the original workflow: By means of reference gene primer amplification, nucleated cell counts were estimated. The protocol was immunoSEQ multiplex PCR, while the TCRdb copy is restricted to in-frame clones and leaves out a portion. The V and J calls and clone size were taken over from that table, and D and trimming were inferred from the DNA. Of 120,000 to 150,000 clones listed, around four fifths are singletons. CDR3 length equals 13 residues. Germline CDR1 reads MNHEY; CDR2 reads SMNVEV (reference sequence). Trimming took 2 bases from V and 3 from J, leaving 7 bases between them.

Sample: peripheral blood. The clonotype was recovered from a middle-aged woman with active or convalescent COVID-19. The rearrangement uses TRBV27 and TRBJ1-1; D possibly corresponds to TRBD1 (5 bases). CDR3 nucleotides: TGTGCCAGCAGTTTACGCAGGGACACTGAAGCTTTCTTT. Amino acids: CASSLRRDTEAFF.